These 12 T cell receptor beta chains share one sample of origin, sequenced in a study of blood T cell repertoires in COVID-19. TCRdb's copy holds only in-frame clones and misses some; the assay was immunoSEQ multiplex PCR. The repertoire holds 45,000 or so clones, around 90% seen once, with over 10% in the top ten. Sequencing was performed on peripheral blood. Every receptor here comes from a man of 80 years or more with acute or convalescent COVID-19.

This sequence joins TRBV10-3 and TRBJ1-1, with 9 positions matching TRBD1. This CDR3 contains 16 residues. Germline CDR1 reads ENHRY; CDR2 reads SYGVKD. The J segment lost 4 bases and the V segment lost 3 bases, leaving 9 bases of the junction unmatched. The CDR3, as DNA: TGTGCCATCAGTGAAAGGACAGGGGCCAAGAGCACTGAAGCTTTCTTT. It yields the protein CAISERTGAKSTEAFF.

The sample holds a few counts of this clone. CDR3 amino acids: CSVGQGGHTGELFF. CDR3 DNA sequence: TGCAGCGTGGGACAGGGGGGTCACACCGGGGAGCTGTTTTTT. The chain has TRBV29-1 and TRBJ2-2, with TRBD1 matching 11 bases. V gave up 6 bases and J gave up 3 bases; unmatched junction bases: 3. The CDR3 length is 14 residues. Germline V lookup: CDR1 SQVTM, CDR2 ANQGSEA.

This sequence joins TRBV4-1 and TRBJ1-1; D perhaps matches TRBD1 (6 bases). Trimming shortened V by 1 base and J by 0 bases, and 12 bases separated the two germline ends. This CDR3 region has 16 residues. Germline assignment: CDR1 MGHRA and CDR2 YSYEKL. The DNA for the CDR3 is TGCGCCAGCAGCCAAGCCCAACAGGGTTTGAACACTGAAGCTTTCTTT. Its protein product is CASSQAQQGLNTEAFF.

The CDR3 region is CASSRGTGSYEQYF. CDR3 coding DNA: TGTGCCAGCAGCAGGGGGACAGGCTCCTACGAGCAGTACTTC. V is TRBV5-5 and J is TRBJ2-7; 8 nucleotides line up with TRBD1. The germline V gene has CDR1 SGHKS and CDR2 YYEKEE (reference sequence). This CDR3 comprises 14 residues. J gave up 0 bases and V 4 bases, and 3 bases lay outside the gene matches.

The V and J genes are TRBV6-5 and TRBJ1-3; no reliable D call. The CDR3 is 13 residues long. The V gene lost 7 bases and the J gene lost 4 bases, with 11 bases spanning the gap. Germline V lookup: CDR1 MNHEY, CDR2 SVGAGI. In DNA, the CDR3 is TGTGCCAGCACCTTAACAGCAGGAAACACCATATATTTT. It translates to CASTLTAGNTIYF.

The rearrangement joins TRBV5-1 to TRBJ2-2; D might be TRBD1 (6 bases). This CDR3 contains 16 residues. Trimming removed 5 bases at V and 0 bases at J, with 14 bases between. The germline V gene has CDR1 SGHRS and CDR2 YFSETQ. This CDR3 is CASRLRTVANTGELFF. CDR3 in DNA: TGCGCCAGCAGGTTAAGGACAGTCGCGAACACCGGGGAGCTGTTTTTT.

This clone was recorded only once. This rearrangement joins TRBV3-1 (or the pseudogene TRBV3-2) to TRBJ2-5, with 8 bases aligning to TRBD1. CDR3 size: 15 residues. V lost 0 bases, J lost 1 base, and 1 base stayed unmatched. Germline-derived CDR1 and CDR2 are LGHDT and YNNKEL (reference sequence). The CDR3 DNA reads TGTGCCAGCAGCCAAGACACAGGGGGCCAAGAGACCCAGTACTTC. Amino acid sequence: CASSQDTGGQETQYF.

This chain links TRBV19 with TRBJ2-3; 15 bases fit TRBD2. V lost 6 bases to trimming and J lost 5 bases; unmatched junction nucleotides: 9. The CDR3 totals 17 residues. Germline V gives CDR1 LNHDA, CDR2 SQIVND (reference sequence). CDR3: CASSPRTSGGALDTQYF. CDR3 nucleotide sequence: TGTGCCAGTAGCCCCAGGACTAGCGGGGGGGCGTTAGATACGCAGTATTTT.

The gene calls are TRBV5-8 and TRBJ2-2; D not resolved. Trimming shortened V by 0 bases and J by 4 bases, and 13 bases separated the two germline ends. The CDR3 has 16 residues. CDR1 is SGHTS, CDR2 YDEGEE, per germline. CDR3 in amino acids: CASSLGERAGTGELFF. In nucleotides, the CDR3 is TGTGCCAGCAGCTTGGGTGAACGTGCCGGCACCGGGGAGCTGTTTTTT.

V gene TRBV6-5 combines with J gene TRBJ2-1, with 8 bases lining up with TRBD2. The CDR3 loop spans 15 amino acids. Germline lookup yields CDR1 MNHEY and CDR2 SVGAGI. Trimming at V came to 2 bases and at J to 10 bases, leaving 10 bases not matched to a gene. CDR3 region: CASSYAGGTAGEQFF. In nucleotides, the CDR3 is TGTGCCAGCAGTTACGCGGGGGGCACGGCCGGGGAGCAGTTCTTC.

The chain has TRBV3-1 (or the pseudogene TRBV3-2) and TRBJ1-3; D is unclear. V lost 1 base and J 3 bases, leaving 4 bases between the germline ends. CDR1 and CDR2 from the germline V gene are LGHDT and YNNKEL (reference sequence). The CDR3 extends over 13 amino acids. CDR3: CASSQVYGNTIYF. The DNA for the CDR3 is TGTGCCAGCAGCCAAGTTTATGGAAACACCATATATTTT.

V usage is TRBV19 and J usage is TRBJ2-5, with 8 positions matching TRBD1. Germline V gives CDR1 LNHDA, CDR2 SQIVND (reference sequence). The trim removed 5 bases at V and 4 bases at J, leaving 9 bases unmatched. This CDR3 is 15 amino acids long. CDR3 sequence reads: CASSAGQGWRETQYF. CDR3 DNA sequence: TGTGCCAGTAGTGCCGGACAGGGCTGGAGAGAGACCCAGTACTTC.